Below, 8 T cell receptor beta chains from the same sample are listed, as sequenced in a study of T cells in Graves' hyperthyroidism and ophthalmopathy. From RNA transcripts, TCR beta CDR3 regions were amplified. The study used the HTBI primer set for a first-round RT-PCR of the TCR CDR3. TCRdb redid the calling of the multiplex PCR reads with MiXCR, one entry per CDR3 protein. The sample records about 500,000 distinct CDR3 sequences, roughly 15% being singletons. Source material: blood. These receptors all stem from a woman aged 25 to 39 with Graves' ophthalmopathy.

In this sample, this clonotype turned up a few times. CDR3 protein: CATAITDRDRGFQPQHF. The CDR3 bases are TGTGCCACCGCGATCACTGACCGGGACAGGGGTTTTCAGCCCCAGCATTTT. The chain is built from TRBV28 and TRBJ1-5; 10 bases are shared with TRBD1. Germline V gene lookup returns CDR1 MDHEN and CDR2 SYDVKM. Trimming cost V 10 bases and J 6 bases; bases outside gene matches: 18. The CDR3 is made up of 17 amino acids.

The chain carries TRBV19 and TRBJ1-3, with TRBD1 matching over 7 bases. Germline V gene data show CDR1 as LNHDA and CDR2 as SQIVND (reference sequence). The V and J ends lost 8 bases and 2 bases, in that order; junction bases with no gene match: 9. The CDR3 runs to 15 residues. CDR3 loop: CASYHRGIAGNTIYF. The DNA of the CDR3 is TGTGCCAGTTACCACAGGGGAATCGCTGGAAACACCATATATTTT.

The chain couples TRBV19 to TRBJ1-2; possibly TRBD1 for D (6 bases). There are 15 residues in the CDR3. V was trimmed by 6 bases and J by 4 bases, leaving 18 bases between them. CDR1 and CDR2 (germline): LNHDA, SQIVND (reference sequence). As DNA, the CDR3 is TGTGCCAGTAGGGGGACACTTCCCAGCAGCTATGGCTACACCTTC. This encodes CASRGTLPSSYGYTF.

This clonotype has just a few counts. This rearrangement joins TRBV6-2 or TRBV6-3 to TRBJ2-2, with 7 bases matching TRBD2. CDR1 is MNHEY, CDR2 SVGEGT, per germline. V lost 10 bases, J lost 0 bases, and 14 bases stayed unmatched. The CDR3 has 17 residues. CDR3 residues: CATTSTTSETNTGELFF. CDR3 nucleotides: TGTGCCACAACTTCGACTACTAGCGAGACGAACACCGGGGAGCTGTTTTTT.

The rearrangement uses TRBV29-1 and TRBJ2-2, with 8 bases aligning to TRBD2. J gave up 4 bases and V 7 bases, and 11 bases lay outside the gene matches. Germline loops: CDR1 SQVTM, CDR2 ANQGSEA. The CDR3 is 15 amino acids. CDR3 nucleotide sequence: TGCAGCGGGAGGGTCCAGCGGGGGCCCACCGGGGAGCTGTTTTTT. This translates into CSGRVQRGPTGELFF.

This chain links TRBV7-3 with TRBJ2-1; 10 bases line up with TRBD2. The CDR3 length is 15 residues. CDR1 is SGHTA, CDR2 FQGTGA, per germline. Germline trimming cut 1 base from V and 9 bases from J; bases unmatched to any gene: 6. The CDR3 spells CASSLSSLAGVEQFF. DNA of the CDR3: TGTGCCAGCAGCTTAAGCAGTCTAGCGGGAGTTGAGCAGTTCTTC.

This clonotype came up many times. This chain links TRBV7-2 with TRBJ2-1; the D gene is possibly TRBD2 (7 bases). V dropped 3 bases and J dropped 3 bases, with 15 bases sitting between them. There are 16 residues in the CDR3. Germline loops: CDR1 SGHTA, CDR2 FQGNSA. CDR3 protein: CASSFLGGGVYNEQFF. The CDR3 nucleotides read TGTGCCAGCAGCTTTTTGGGAGGGGGGGTCTACAATGAGCAGTTCTTC.

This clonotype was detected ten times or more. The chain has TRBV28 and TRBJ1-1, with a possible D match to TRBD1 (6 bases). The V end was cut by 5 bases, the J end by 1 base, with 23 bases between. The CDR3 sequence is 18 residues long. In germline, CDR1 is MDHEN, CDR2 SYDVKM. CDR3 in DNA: TGTGCCAGCAGTACCCTCGGCCTACTGGGGACAAAGAACACTGAAGCTTTCTTT. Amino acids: CASSTLGLLGTKNTEAFF.